This TCR beta chain is from a study of blood T cell repertoires in COVID-19. In the authors' methods: Estimation of nucleated cell counts was performed using reference gene primer amplification. The method was immunoSEQ multiplex PCR; TCRdb's version includes in-frame clones alone and lacks a portion of them. The V and J calls and the clone size are those of that table, but D and trimming were determined from the DNA. The repertoire has roughly 240,000 clones, approximately 85% of them found once; the top ten carry 4.7%. This CDR3 region has 13 residues. Germline-derived CDR1 and CDR2 are SGDLS and YYNGEE. V was clipped by 1 base and J by 4 bases, with 7 bases between them.

The genes are TRBV9 and TRBJ2-3, with no clear D. Specimen: peripheral blood. This clonotype was sampled from a woman aged 70-85 years with acute or convalescent COVID-19. The CDR3 sequence: CASSVLDSDTQYF. CDR3 nucleotides: TGTGCCAGCAGCGTACTAGATTCAGATACGCAGTATTTT. Based on the CDR3 plus reference TRBV9 and TRBJ2-3, the full variable domain is DSGVTQTPKHLITATGQRVTLRCSPRSGDLSVYWYQQSLDQGLQFLIQYYNGEERAKGNILERFSAQQFPDLHSELNLSSLELGDSALYFCASSVLDSDTQYFGPGTRLTVL.